This T cell receptor (beta chain) was sequenced in a study of human T cells and chemical hapten exposure (TCRdb year 2021). At the level of the whole study: For sensitization, 2% DPC in acetone was applied to an approximately 2 cm by approximately 2 cm area of upper inner arm skin. Most of the patients in the cohort were female, and the cohort covered alopecia areata with under or over 50% scalp involvement, alopecia totalis and alopecia universalis. Peripheral blood TCR repertoire changes were tracked in vivo in alopecia patients during primary and secondary sensitization to the hapten diphenylcyclopropenone (DPC). The libraries were sequenced as a pool, and the TCR yield per sample differed mostly because of small variations in library volumes within the pool. Throughout the study period of 20 to 25 weeks, patients also received therapeutic DPC doses to the scalp every week. Twenty-nine alopecia patients gave blood for TCR sequencing at one to four time points (pre-sensitization, 2, 6 and 24 weeks). Blood samples were taken from patients before sensitization (week 0) and then at 2, 6 and about 24 weeks after DPC sensitization. Patch testing was performed on the upper back with Finn chambers containing 0.01% DPC, and the patch tests were scored after 6 days according to International Contact Dermatitis Research Group standards.

There are 14 amino acids in the CDR3, from cysteine to phenylalanine inclusive. The entry retains the CDR3 DNA only, 42 bases that are in frame from base 1. CDR1 and CDR2 are read off the germline V gene (reference sequence) as GTSNPN and SVGIG. V has 0 bases trimmed and J has 4 bases trimmed; junction bases matching no gene number 5. Here is what the overall study found, with its caveats: Repeated subsampling changed both the strength of the expansion versus patch-test correlation and the threshold at which that correlation became significant. The number of PT1 expanded TCRs positively correlated with patch test score, significant at thresholds 8, 16 and 32 but not 4. No change with DPC sensitization was found in the number of TCRs above 1 in 1000 frequency, and no evidence of global repertoire structure alterations was found. Significantly more large CDR3 similarity clusters were formed by expanded TCRs than by pre-sensitization or healthy control sets, consistent with antigen-driven responses. Because every patient had alopecia, a presumed autoimmune disease, the patients' immune response might differ from that of healthy individuals.

Library construction relied on RACE. The listed sequencing device is NextSeq 500. During library preparation, unique molecular identifiers were attached to individual cDNA molecules so that TCRs could be counted in a quantitative, reproducible way. From each blood RNA sample, both TCR alpha and TCR beta chains were sequenced. As for the authors' bioinformatics: A median of around 100,000 TCRs per sample was observed, with a range of about 23,224 to 700,000. The Decombinator software suite was used to annotate V, J and CDR3 in the TCR reads. For PS versus PT1 abundance plots, all samples were subsampled to the same number of TCRs (28,000). TCRs were defined as expanded if absent before sensitization and observed at least eight times at the 2-week time point. Using fastp at Q25 and MiXCR, TCRdb reprocessed the public reads and kept productive beta chains. Entries are consolidated by CDR3 protein sequence, retaining the most common genes and DNA. These V and J calls rely on TCRdb rather than the paper's analysis. This sample holds roughly 100,000 distinct CDR3 sequences; 10% to 12% were observed only once. Clones ranked in the top ten supply approximately 3.4% of the sample.

Regarding this clonotype: It lacks a known antigen. No clone much larger than this one lies a single base away; base qualities are absent.

Read against the paper, the sample's time point label means: pre-sensitization, week 0. Sample treatment or condition, as interpreted from the label and publication: therapeutic diphenylcyclopropenone sensitization with weekly scalp DPC. At every patch-test visit, the blood draw took place before the patch test was put on. Eligible patients were aged 18 to 70, diagnosed with alopecia, deemed suitable for DPC therapy, and excluded if pregnant. Total RNA was isolated from unfractionated whole blood collected in Tempus Blood RNA tubes. The source is a woman aged 55-69 years with alopecia areata. Some clones in this sample may be carry-over from other donors' samples. Sequenced material: whole blood, taken in connection with sensitization to the hapten diphenylcyclopropenone (DPC). The receptor chain draws on TRBV30 and TRBJ1-1, with 7 middle bases fitting TRBD1. The CDR3 loop reads CAWSVPQGITEAFF. The bases are TGTGCCTGGAGTGTACCACAGGGGATCACTGAAGCTTTCTTT.